This is a list of T cell receptor beta chains from one sample in a study of identical twins. TCRdb recomputed calls from the 5' RACE reads with MiXCR, one row per CDR3 protein. The sample carries 500,000 or so distinct CDR3 sequences, 11% to 15% recorded once. This same sample was also part of a study on yellow fever vaccine responses in identical twins.

The sample comprised CD4+ T cells sorted from blood. The source of these receptors is a young woman in good health. The conserved cysteine and the conserved F or W are not part of the CDR3 here. Only part of the rows carry a size: once, few, many, or a class if the clone is expanded.

clone size	V gene	J gene	CDR3 protein
NA	TRBV12-3/TRBV12-4	TRBJ2-3	ASSAGSPGGWTQY
NA	TRBV20-1	TRBJ2-2	SARDRATTGELF
few	TRBV7-2	TRBJ2-6	ASSLVGTASGANVLT
few	TRBV10-3	TRBJ2-1	AISESIPGIGEQF
NA	TRBV6-1	TRBJ2-5	ASRTVSRETQY
few	TRBV20-1	TRBJ2-3	SASRGTGGAPDTQY
few	TRBV6-2/TRBV6-3	TRBJ2-7	ASSYSTSGRSYEQY
many	TRBV7-9	TRBJ2-2	ASSSYSGSTGELF
few	TRBV7-3	TRBJ2-5	ASSPDTQTKETQY
few	TRBV20-1	TRBJ2-1	SATLLDRGWEQF
few	TRBV20-1	TRBJ1-1	SATDGNTEAF
few	TRBV12-3/TRBV12-4	TRBJ2-7	ASSIRQGEQY
few	TRBV3-1	TRBJ2-2	ASSQDLVTPGELF
NA	TRBV6-1	TRBJ2-7	ASSHTTTTGDSDEQY
few	TRBV10-3	TRBJ1-4	AISTSPGPDWSEKLF
NA	TRBV20-1	TRBJ1-1	SAREDREAF
NA	TRBV4-3	TRBJ2-2	ASSQDTGGGSTGELF
NA	TRBV5-1	TRBJ1-1	ASSSTGFDTEAF
NA	TRBV6-1	TRBJ1-5	ASRPLIWNDRSNQPQH
NA	TRBV27	TRBJ2-3	ASSKEGRRTDTQY
few	TRBV11-2	TRBJ2-5	ASSIRTGEYQETQY
NA	TRBV20-1	TRBJ2-2	SARAPQGVERELF
few	TRBV19	TRBJ2-1	ASGGSSYNEQF
NA	TRBV18	TRBJ1-5	ASSPAYNSNQPQH
few	TRBV5-6	TRBJ2-7	ASSLAGTASSYEQY
NA	TRBV7-2	TRBJ1-1	ASSLYPGGNTEAF
few	TRBV11-2	TRBJ2-1	ASSSTAGTSNEQF
once	TRBV6-1	TRBJ2-6	ASRSGQGNSGANVLT
few	TRBV6-1	TRBJ2-7	ASSRGQGANEQY
NA	TRBV6-1	TRBJ1-4	ASRREVTNEKLF
few	TRBV29-1	TRBJ2-5	SLKPGNQETQY
few	TRBV4-1	TRBJ1-2	ASSHRGGGYGYT
NA	TRBV12-3/TRBV12-4	TRBJ1-1	ASRLAGNTEAF
few	TRBV7-3	TRBJ2-3	ASSRKQAGNTDTQY
NA	TRBV5-6	TRBJ1-6	ASSAPWANSSPLH
NA	TRBV6-1	TRBJ2-5	ASSPGTSGPGTQY
NA	TRBV15	TRBJ2-5	ATSSPRGVRETQY
NA	TRBV6-5	TRBJ2-1	ASSYLGLSSYNEQF